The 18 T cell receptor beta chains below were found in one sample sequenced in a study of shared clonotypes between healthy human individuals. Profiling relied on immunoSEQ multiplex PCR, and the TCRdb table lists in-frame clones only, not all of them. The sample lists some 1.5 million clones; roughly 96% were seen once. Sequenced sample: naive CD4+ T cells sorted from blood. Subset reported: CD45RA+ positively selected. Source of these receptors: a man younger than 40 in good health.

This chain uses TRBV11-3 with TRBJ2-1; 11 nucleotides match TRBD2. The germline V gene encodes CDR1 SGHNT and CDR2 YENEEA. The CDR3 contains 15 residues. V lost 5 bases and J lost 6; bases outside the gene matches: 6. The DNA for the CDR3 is TGTGCCAGCAGCCCCGGCCTAGCGGGAGGCAATGAGCAGTTCTTC. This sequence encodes CASSPGLAGGNEQFF.

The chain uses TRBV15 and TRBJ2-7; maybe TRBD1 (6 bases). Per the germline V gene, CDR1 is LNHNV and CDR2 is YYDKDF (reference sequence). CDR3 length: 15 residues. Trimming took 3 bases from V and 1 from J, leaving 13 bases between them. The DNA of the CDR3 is TGTGCCACCAGCAGCAGAGACAGGCGTTCCTACGAGCAGTACTTC. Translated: CATSSRDRRSYEQYF.

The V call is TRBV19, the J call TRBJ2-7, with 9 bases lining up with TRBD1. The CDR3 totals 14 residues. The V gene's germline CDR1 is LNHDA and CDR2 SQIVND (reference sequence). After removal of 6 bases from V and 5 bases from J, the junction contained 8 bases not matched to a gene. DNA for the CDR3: TGTGCCAGTAGCATCCGGACAGGGGTTAACGAGCAGTACTTC. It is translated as CASSIRTGVNEQYF.

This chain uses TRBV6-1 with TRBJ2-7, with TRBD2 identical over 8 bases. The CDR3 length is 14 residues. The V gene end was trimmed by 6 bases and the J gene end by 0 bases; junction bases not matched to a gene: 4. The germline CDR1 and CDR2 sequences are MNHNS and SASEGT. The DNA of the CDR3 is TGTGCCAGCAGGGCCGGGGGGGACTCCTACGAGCAGTACTTC. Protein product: CASRAGGDSYEQYF.

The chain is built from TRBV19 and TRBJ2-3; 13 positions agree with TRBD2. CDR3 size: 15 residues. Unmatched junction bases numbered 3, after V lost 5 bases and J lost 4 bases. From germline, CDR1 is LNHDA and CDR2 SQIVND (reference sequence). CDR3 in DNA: TGTGCCAGTAGTCTCGGACTAGCGGGAGCAGATACGCAGTATTTT. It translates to CASSLGLAGADTQYF.

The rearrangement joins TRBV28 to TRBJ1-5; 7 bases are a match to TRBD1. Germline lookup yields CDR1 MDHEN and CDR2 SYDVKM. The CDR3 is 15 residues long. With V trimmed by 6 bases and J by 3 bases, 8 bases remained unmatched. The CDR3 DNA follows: TGTGCCAGCAGAACGGGACAGCGGGCCAATCAGCCCCAGCATTTT. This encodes CASRTGQRANQPQHF. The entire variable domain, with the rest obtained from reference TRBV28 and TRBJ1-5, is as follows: DVKVTQSSRYLVKRTGEKVFLECVQDMDHENMFWYRQDPGLGLRLIYFSYDVKMKEKGDIPEGYSVSREKKERFSLILESASTNQTSMYLCASRTGQRANQPQHFGDGTRLSIL.

This chain's CDR3 is CASSLSASTDTQYF. The CDR3 nucleotides read TGCGCCAGCAGCCTTAGCGCCAGCACAGATACGCAGTATTTT. The genes are TRBV4-3 and TRBJ2-3, with D maybe TRBD2 (5 bases). The CDR3 has 14 residues. Trimming pared 4 bases from V and 0 bases from J, leaving 8 bases between. Germline CDR1 LGHNA, CDR2 YSLEER.

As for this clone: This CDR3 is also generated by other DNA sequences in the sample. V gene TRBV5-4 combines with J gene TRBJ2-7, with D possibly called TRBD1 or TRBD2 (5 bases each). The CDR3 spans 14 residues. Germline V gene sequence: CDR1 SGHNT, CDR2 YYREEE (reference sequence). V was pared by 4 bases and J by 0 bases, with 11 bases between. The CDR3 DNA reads TGTGCCAGCAGCCTGGGACGTAGCTCCTACGAGCAGTACTTC. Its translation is CASSLGRSSYEQYF.

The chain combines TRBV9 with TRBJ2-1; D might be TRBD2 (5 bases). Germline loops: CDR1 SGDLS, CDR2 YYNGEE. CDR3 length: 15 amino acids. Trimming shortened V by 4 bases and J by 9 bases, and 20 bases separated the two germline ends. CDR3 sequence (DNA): TGTGCCAGCAGCATCTGGAGTAAACCCCGGGGTGAGCAGTTCTTC. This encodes CASSIWSKPRGEQFF.

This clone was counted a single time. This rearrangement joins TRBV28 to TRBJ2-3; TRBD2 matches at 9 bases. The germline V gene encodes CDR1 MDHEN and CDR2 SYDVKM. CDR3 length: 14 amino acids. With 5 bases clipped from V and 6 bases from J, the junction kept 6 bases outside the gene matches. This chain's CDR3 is CASSPGLARDTQYF. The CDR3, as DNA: TGTGCCAGCAGTCCGGGACTAGCAAGGGATACGCAGTATTTT.

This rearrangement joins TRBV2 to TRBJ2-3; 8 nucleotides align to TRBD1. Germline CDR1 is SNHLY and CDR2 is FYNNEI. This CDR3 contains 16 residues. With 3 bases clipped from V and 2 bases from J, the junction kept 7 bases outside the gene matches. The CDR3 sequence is CASSDLRDRLTDTQYF. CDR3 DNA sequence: TGTGCCAGCAGTGACCTAAGGGACAGGCTCACAGATACGCAGTATTTT.

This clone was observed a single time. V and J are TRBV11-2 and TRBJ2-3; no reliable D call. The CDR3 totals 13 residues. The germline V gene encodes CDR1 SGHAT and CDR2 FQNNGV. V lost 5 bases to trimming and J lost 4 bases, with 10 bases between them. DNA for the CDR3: TGTGCCAGCAGCACGACCGGAGCAGATACGCAGTATTTT. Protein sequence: CASSTTGADTQYF.

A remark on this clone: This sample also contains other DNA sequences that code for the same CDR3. CDR3 in amino acids: CASSLDLQETQYF. CDR3 nucleotides: TGCGCCAGCAGCTTGGACCTACAAGAGACCCAGTACTTC. This chain uses TRBV5-1 with TRBJ2-5; D gene uncertain. Germline V gene lookup returns CDR1 SGHRS and CDR2 YFSETQ. This CDR3 contains 13 residues. Trimming took 0 bases from V and 2 from J, leaving 5 bases between them.

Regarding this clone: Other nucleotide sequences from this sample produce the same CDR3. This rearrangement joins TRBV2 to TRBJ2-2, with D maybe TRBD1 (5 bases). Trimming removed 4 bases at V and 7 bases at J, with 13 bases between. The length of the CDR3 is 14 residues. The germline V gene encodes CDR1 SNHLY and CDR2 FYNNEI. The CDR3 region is CASSVRGASGELFF. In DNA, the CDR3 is TGTGCCAGCAGTGTTCGTGGGGCAAGCGGGGAGCTGTTTTTT.

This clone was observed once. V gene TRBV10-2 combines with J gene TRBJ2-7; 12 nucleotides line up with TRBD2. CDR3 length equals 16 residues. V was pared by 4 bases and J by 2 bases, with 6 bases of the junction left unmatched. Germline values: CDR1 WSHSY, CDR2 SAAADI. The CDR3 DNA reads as TGCGCCAGCAGTGCGATCGGACTAGCGGGAACCTACGAGCAGTACTTC. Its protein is CASSAIGLAGTYEQYF.

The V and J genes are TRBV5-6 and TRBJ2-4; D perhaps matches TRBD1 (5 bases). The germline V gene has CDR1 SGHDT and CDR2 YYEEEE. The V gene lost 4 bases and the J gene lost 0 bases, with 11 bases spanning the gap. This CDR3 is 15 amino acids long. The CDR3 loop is CASSPQALAKNIQYF. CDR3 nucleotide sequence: TGTGCCAGCAGCCCACAGGCTTTAGCCAAAAACATTCAGTACTTC.

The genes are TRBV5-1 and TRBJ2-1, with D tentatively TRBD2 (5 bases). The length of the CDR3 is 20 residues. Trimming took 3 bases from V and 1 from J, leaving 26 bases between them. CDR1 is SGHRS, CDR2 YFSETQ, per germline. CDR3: CASSYTSFGAPSGSYNEQFF. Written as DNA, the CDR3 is TGCGCCAGCAGCTACACTAGTTTCGGAGCCCCATCGGGTTCCTACAATGAGCAGTTCTTC. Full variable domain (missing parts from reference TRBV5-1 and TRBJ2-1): KAGVTQTPRYLIKTRGQQVTLSCSPISGHRSVSWYQQTPGQGLQFLFEYFSETQRNKGNFPGRFSGRQFSNSRSEMNVSTLELGDSALYLCASSYTSFGAPSGSYNEQFFGPGTRLTVL.

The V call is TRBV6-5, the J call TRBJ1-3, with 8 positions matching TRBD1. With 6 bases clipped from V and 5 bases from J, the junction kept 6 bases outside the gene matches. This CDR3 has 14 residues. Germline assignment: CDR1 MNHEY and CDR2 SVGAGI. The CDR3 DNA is TGTGCCAGCAGACAGGGGGGGGAACGAAACACCATATATTTT. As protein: CASRQGGERNTIYF.